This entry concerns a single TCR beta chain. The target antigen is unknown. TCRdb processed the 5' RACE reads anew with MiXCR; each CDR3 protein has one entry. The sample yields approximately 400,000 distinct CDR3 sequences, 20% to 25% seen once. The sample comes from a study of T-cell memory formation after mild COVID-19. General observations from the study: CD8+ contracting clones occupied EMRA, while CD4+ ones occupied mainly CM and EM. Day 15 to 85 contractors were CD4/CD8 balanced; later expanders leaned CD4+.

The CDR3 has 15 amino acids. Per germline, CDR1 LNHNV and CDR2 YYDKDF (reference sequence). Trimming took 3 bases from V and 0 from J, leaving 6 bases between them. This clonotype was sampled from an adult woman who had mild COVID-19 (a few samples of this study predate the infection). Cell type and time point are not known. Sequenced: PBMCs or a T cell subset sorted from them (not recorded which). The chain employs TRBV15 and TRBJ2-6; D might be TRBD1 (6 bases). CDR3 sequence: CATSSRGSGANVLTF. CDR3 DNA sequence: TGTGCCACCAGCAGCAGGGGCTCTGGGGCCAACGTCCTGACTTTC.